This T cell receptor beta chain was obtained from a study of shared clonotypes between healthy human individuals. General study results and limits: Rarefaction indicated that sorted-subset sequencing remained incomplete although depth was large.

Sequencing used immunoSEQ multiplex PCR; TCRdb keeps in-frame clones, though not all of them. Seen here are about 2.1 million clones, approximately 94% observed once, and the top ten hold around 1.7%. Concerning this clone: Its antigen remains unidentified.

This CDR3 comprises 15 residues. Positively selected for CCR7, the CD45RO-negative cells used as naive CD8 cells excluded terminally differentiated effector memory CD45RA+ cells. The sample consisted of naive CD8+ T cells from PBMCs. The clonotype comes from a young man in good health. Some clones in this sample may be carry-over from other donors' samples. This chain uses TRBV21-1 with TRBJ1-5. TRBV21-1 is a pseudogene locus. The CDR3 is CASSRDPVSFQPQHF. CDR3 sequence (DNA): TGTGCCAGCAGCAGGGACCCCGTTTCGTTTCAGCCCCAGCATTTT.